This entry lists 11 T cell receptor beta chains sequenced from one sample in a study of blood T cell repertoires in COVID-19. Sequenced by immunoSEQ multiplex PCR; TCRdb stores in-frame clones only, minus some. The sample shows some 150,000 clones, 80% to 90% of them seen only once. Sample: peripheral blood. The receptors originated from a human donor with acute or convalescent COVID-19. The donor label of this sample is uncertain.

The chain recombines TRBV11-3 with TRBJ2-1; 9 nucleotides align to TRBD2. The V and J ends lost 5 bases and 9 bases, in that order; junction bases with no gene match: 5. The CDR3 runs to 13 residues. Germline V gene lookup returns CDR1 SGHNT and CDR2 YENEEA. The CDR3 here is CASSLLAGSEQFF. The CDR3 coding sequence is TGTGCCAGCAGCCTCCTAGCGGGGAGTGAGCAGTTCTTC.

V is TRBV7-8 and J is TRBJ1-2; tentatively, D is TRBD1 (6 bases). Trimming cost V 5 bases and J 7 bases, with 23 bases left between them. CDR3 length: 16 residues. From germline, CDR1 is SGHVS and CDR2 FQNEAQ. In nucleotides, the CDR3 is TGTGCCAGCAGCCCGGGGCGGGGGCGCCTGCGGGGTGGCTACACCTTC. It codes for CASSPGRGRLRGGYTF. Full variable domain (missing parts from reference TRBV7-8 and TRBJ1-2): GAGVSQSPRYKVAKRGQDVALRCDPISGHVSLFWYQQALGQGPEFLTYFQNEAQLDKSGLPSDRFFAERPEGSVSTLKIQRTQQEDSAVYLCASSPGRGRLRGGYTFGSGTRLTVV.

The rearrangement uses TRBV19 and TRBJ1-1; possibly TRBD1 for D (6 bases). Trimming took 1 base from V and 7 from J, leaving 13 bases between them. The germline gives CDR1 LNHDA, CDR2 SQIVND (reference sequence). The CDR3 extends over 14 amino acids. The CDR3 bases are TGTGCCAGTAGTATAGCCCACAGGGTTGGTGAAGCTTTCTTT. It translates to CASSIAHRVGEAFF.

CDR3 amino acids: CASSLAGQQNYGYTF. The CDR3 region has the DNA TGTGCCAGCAGCTTAGCGGGACAGCAGAACTATGGCTACACCTTC. V is TRBV7-9 and J is TRBJ1-2, with TRBD1 matching over 7 bases. Per germline, CDR1 SEHNR and CDR2 FQNEAQ (reference sequence). This CDR3 region has 15 residues. J was trimmed by 2 bases and V by 0 bases; bases with no gene match: 3.

This clone appeared a single time. This chain joins TRBV11-1 and TRBJ1-1; D unclear. This CDR3 has 15 residues. V lost 5 bases and J lost 1, with 14 bases in between. Looked up from germline, CDR1 is SGHAT and CDR2 is FQDESV (reference sequence). In DNA form, the CDR3 reads TGTGCCAGCAGCCGCGTCTTCGGGTCGAACACTGAAGCTTTCTTT. Translated, it gives CASSRVFGSNTEAFF. Full variable domain (outside the CDR3, taken from reference TRBV11-1 and TRBJ1-1): EAEVAQSPRYKITEKSQAVAFWCDPISGHATLYWYRQILGQGPELLVQFQDESVVDDSQLPKDRFSAERLKGVDSTLKIQPAELGDSAMYLCASSRVFGSNTEAFFGQGTRLTVV.

The chain is built from TRBV7-2 and TRBJ1-4, with D hard to call. V lost 2 bases and J lost 3, with 7 bases in between. Germline assignment: CDR1 SGHTA and CDR2 FQGNSA. This CDR3 has 14 amino acids. CDR3 sequence (DNA): TGTGCCAGCAGCTTATGGAGTCCTAATGAAAAACTGTTTTTT. Translation gives CASSLWSPNEKLFF.

V gene TRBV27 combines with J gene TRBJ2-7; maybe TRBD1 (6 bases). Germline CDR1 and CDR2: MNHEY and SMNVEV (reference sequence). The CDR3 has 12 amino acids. V was shortened by 5 bases and J by 6 bases, with 11 bases between the two germline ends. CDR3 sequence: CASSPQGVEQYF. The CDR3 DNA sequence: TGTGCCAGCAGTCCACAGGGAGTCGAGCAGTACTTC.

The gene calls are TRBV5-6 and TRBJ1-3; tentative D call: TRBD1 (6 bases). V was pared by 1 base and J by 4 bases, with 15 bases between. The CDR3 is 16 residues long. CDR1 and CDR2 from the germline V gene are SGHDT and YYEEEE. The CDR3 sequence is CASSLPGGLGGNTIYF. As DNA, the CDR3 is TGTGCCAGCAGCTTGCCGGGGGGGCTAGGAGGAAACACCATATATTTT.

The chain couples TRBV19 to TRBJ1-5; unclear D gene. The CDR3 consists of 16 residues. CDR1 is LNHDA, CDR2 SQIVND, per germline (reference sequence). V dropped 3 bases and J dropped 0 bases, with 12 bases sitting between them. DNA for the CDR3: TGTGCCAGTAGTATCCGAGCAGACTATAGCAATCAGCCCCAGCATTTT. It is translated as CASSIRADYSNQPQHF.

The gene calls are TRBV7-9 and TRBJ1-2; D ambiguous. V was cut by 5 bases and J by 3 bases, with 10 bases left in between. The CDR3 is 13 residues long. Germline CDR1 and CDR2: SEHNR and FQNEAQ (reference sequence). CDR3 sequence (DNA): TGTGCCAGCAGCCCCGGTTATGACTATGGCTACACCTTC. Protein sequence: CASSPGYDYGYTF.

The chain links TRBV27 to TRBJ2-1; 7 nucleotides line up with TRBD2. This CDR3 is built from 16 residues. CDR1 and CDR2 (germline): MNHEY, SMNVEV (reference sequence). Trimming removed 5 bases from V and 0 bases from J; junction bases left unmatched: 7. DNA for the CDR3: TGTGCCAGCAGTCTGCGAGCGGGGCCCTCCTACAATGAGCAGTTCTTC. Its protein product is CASSLRAGPSYNEQFF.